This T cell receptor (beta chain) was found in a study of cytomegalovirus exposure and HLA in healthy donors. Study at large: Findings of an earlier analysis included under 140 million unique TCR beta sequences from about 180 million T cells. Among the roughly 370 genotyped donors, 81% were placed in the Caucasian-associated ancestry cluster.

Unrecorded immune exposures were likely, despite nominal health at sampling. The table lists this clone with a count of one. The CDR3 is made up of 15 amino acids. From germline, CDR1 is MNHEY and CDR2 SMNVEV (reference sequence). V lost 6 bases, J lost 1 base, and 16 bases lay in between. The PCR used 60 Vbeta and 13 Jbeta primers. Assay: immunoSEQ multiplex PCR; the TCRdb copy retains only in-frame clones and omits some. The table has approximately 72,000 clones, around 78% seen once. Sample: PBMCs. The chain recombines TRBV27 with TRBJ2-7; TRBD1 is a possible D gene (5 bases). The clonotype comes from a male donor in good health and CMV-seropositive. The DNA of the CDR3 is TGTGCCAGCAGCCCGAGGCAGGGTGGGTCCTACGAGCAGTACTTC. This gives the protein CASSPRQGGSYEQYF.